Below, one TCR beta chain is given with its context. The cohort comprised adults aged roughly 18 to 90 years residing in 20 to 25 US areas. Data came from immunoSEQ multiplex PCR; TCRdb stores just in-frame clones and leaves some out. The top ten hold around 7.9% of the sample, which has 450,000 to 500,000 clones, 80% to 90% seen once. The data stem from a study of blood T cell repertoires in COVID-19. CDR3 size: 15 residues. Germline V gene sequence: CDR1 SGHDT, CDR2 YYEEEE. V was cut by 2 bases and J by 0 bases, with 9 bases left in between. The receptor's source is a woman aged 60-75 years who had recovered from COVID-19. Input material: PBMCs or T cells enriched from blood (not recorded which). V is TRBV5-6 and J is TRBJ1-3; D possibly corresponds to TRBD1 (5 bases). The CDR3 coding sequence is TGTGCCAGCAGCTTTACAGGCTACTCTGGAAACACCATATATTTT. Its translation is CASSFTGYSGNTIYF.